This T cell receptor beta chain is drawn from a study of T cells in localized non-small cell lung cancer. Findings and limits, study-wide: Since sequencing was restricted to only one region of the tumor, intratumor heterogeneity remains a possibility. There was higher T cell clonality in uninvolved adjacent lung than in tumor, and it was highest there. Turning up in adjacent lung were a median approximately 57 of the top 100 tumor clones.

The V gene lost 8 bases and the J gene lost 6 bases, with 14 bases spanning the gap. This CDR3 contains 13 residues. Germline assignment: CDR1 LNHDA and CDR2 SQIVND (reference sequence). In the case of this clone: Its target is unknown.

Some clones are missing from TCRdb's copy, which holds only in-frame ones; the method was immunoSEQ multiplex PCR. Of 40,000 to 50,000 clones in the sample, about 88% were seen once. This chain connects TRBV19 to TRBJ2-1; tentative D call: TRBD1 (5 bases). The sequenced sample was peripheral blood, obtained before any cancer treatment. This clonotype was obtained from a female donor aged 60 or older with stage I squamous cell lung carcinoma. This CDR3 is CASVDRGRNEQFF. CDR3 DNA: TGTGCCAGTGTCGATAGGGGTCGCAATGAGCAGTTCTTC.